Below, one TCR beta chain is given with its context. Other DNA sequences in the sample encode the same CDR3. The data were produced by immunoSEQ multiplex PCR, yet TCRdb's version contains in-frame clones alone and is incomplete. This table holds about 84,000 clones, around 80% found once. The source of the sample is a study of blood T cell repertoires in COVID-19. V lost 4 bases to trimming and J lost 1 base; unmatched junction nucleotides: 7. CDR1 LGHDT and CDR2 YNNKEL come from the germline V gene (reference sequence). CDR3 length: 16 amino acids. The specimen was peripheral blood. The V call is TRBV3-1 (or the pseudogene TRBV3-2), the J call TRBJ2-3; 8 positions agree with TRBD2. The TCR was taken from a woman aged 80 or older with acute or convalescent COVID-19. CDR3 sequence: CASSPFSGGGTDTQYF. CDR3 nucleotide sequence: TGTGCCAGCAGCCCCTTTTCGGGGGGGGGCACAGATACGCAGTATTTT.